The 20 T cell receptor beta chains below were found in one sample sequenced in a study of cytomegalovirus exposure and HLA in healthy donors. PCR amplification relied on 60 Vbeta primers (plus 13 Jbeta primers). Profiling relied on immunoSEQ multiplex PCR, and the TCRdb table lists in-frame clones only, not all of them. This sample has about 210,000 clones, with roughly 85% found just once. Sample: PBMCs. The receptors originated from a male donor in good health and CMV-seronegative.

This clone appeared a few times. This rearrangement joins TRBV5-1 to TRBJ1-1; TRBD1 aligns across 8 bases. The CDR3 has 16 residues. Looked up from germline, CDR1 is SGHRS and CDR2 is YFSETQ. V gave up 4 bases and J gave up 3 bases; unmatched junction bases: 11. The CDR3 nucleotides are TGCGCCAGCAGCGACCCGAGTACAGGGGGAGACACTGAAGCTTTCTTT. This sequence encodes CASSDPSTGGDTEAFF.

The chain is built from TRBV19 and TRBJ2-1; D gene ambiguous. The germline V gene has CDR1 LNHDA and CDR2 SQIVND (reference sequence). Trimming pared 6 bases from V and 0 bases from J, leaving 12 bases between. This CDR3 has 15 amino acids. The CDR3: CASSYDLSSYNEQFF. CDR3 nucleotide sequence: TGTGCCAGTAGCTACGACTTAAGCTCCTACAATGAGCAGTTCTTC.

The chain couples TRBV5-4 to TRBJ1-2; D gene unclear. CDR1 and CDR2 (germline): SGHNT, YYREEE (reference sequence). V dropped 5 bases and J dropped 0 bases, with 5 bases sitting between them. The CDR3 runs to 12 residues. The DNA for the CDR3 is TGTGCCAGCAGAACAGCTAACTATGGCTACACCTTC. Encoded protein: CASRTANYGYTF.

The chain uses TRBV27 and TRBJ2-7; the match to TRBD1 covers 8 bases. The J segment lost 1 base and the V segment lost 3 bases, leaving 2 bases of the junction unmatched. Germline V gene lookup returns CDR1 MNHEY and CDR2 SMNVEV (reference sequence). This CDR3 is built from 14 residues. Here the CDR3 DNA reads TGTGCCAGCAGTTTCAGGACAGGGTCCTACGAGCAGTACTTC. Protein sequence: CASSFRTGSYEQYF.

The rearrangement links TRBV5-5 to TRBJ1-1; tentative D call: TRBD1 (6 bases). CDR3 length: 14 residues. V was clipped by 4 bases and J by 3 bases, with 13 bases between them. Germline loops: CDR1 SGHKS, CDR2 YYEKEE (reference sequence). For the CDR3, the DNA is TGTGCCAGCAGCCCCATGGACAGTTACACTGAAGCTTTCTTT. Translating it yields CASSPMDSYTEAFF.

This chain links TRBV27 with TRBJ1-5, with D possibly being TRBD1 (5 bases). Trimming took 8 bases from V and 0 from J, leaving 11 bases between them. CDR1 is MNHEY, CDR2 SMNVEV, per germline (reference sequence). The CDR3 runs to 14 residues. CDR3 nucleotides: TGTGCCAGCCGGGGGGGGGATAGCAATCAGCCCCAGCATTTT. Translated: CASRGGDSNQPQHF.

On this clone: The junction departs from germline at one end; a sequencing error may be responsible. In DNA form, the CDR3 reads TGTTCCAGCAGCTCCCTGGGCGGGGGCTTACGAGAGACCCAGTACTTC. This gives the protein CSSSSLGGGLRETQYF. This sequence joins TRBV7-9 and TRBJ2-5; perhaps TRBD2 as D (7 bases). CDR1 is SEHNR and CDR2 is FQNEAQ in the germline V gene (reference sequence). The length of the CDR3 is 16 residues.

The table lists this clone with a few counts. This chain uses TRBV5-4 with TRBJ1-4; 7 nucleotides align to TRBD1. There are 16 residues in the CDR3. Germline V lookup: CDR1 SGHNT, CDR2 YYREEE (reference sequence). J was trimmed by 5 bases and V by 1 base; bases with no gene match: 8. Here the CDR3 DNA reads TGTGCCAGCAGCTTGCGGCGAGGGGGCGCGAATGAAAAACTGTTTTTT. Translating gives CASSLRRGGANEKLFF.

This clone was seen just once. The rearrangement links TRBV19 to TRBJ1-2; 8 bases align to TRBD1. This CDR3 region has 15 residues. With 3 bases clipped from V and 4 bases from J, the junction kept 7 bases outside the gene matches. Germline CDR1 LNHDA, CDR2 SQIVND (reference sequence). The CDR3 protein is CASSIRGRVIYGYTF. The CDR3 coding sequence is TGTGCCAGTAGTATCAGGGGGCGCGTTATCTATGGCTACACCTTC.

CDR3 sequence: CSVVRTGGSYEQYF. The CDR3 DNA is TGCAGCGTTGTTAGGACAGGGGGTAGCTACGAGCAGTACTTC. The rearrangement joins TRBV29-1 to TRBJ2-7; 10 positions agree with TRBD1. This CDR3 has 14 residues. Trimming at V came to 4 bases and at J to 3 bases, leaving 6 bases not matched to a gene. In germline, CDR1 is SQVTM, CDR2 ANQGSEA.

This clone was counted a few times. J is TRBJ2-1 and V is TRBV6-1, with D possibly TRBD1 on 7 matching bases. In germline, CDR1 is MNHNS, CDR2 SASEGT. The CDR3 has 15 residues. V was cut by 7 bases and J by 3 bases, with 16 bases left in between. CDR3 DNA sequence: TGTGCCAGCATCCCGGGGCAGGGGGGCTACAATGAGCAGTTCTTC. It translates to CASIPGQGGYNEQFF.

The V call is TRBV10-3, the J call TRBJ2-7; 7 bases are shared with TRBD2. V lost 2 bases to trimming and J lost 0 bases; unmatched junction nucleotides: 4. The CDR3 extends over 15 amino acids. Germline values: CDR1 ENHRY, CDR2 SYGVKD. The CDR3 DNA follows: TGTGCCATCAGTGAGATAGCGGGTAGCTCCTACGAGCAGTACTTC. Its protein is CAISEIAGSSYEQYF.

The chain has TRBV7-3 and TRBJ1-2; 8 bases align to TRBD1. V was pared by 5 bases and J by 3 bases, with 8 bases of the junction left unmatched. Germline V gene data show CDR1 as SGHTA and CDR2 as FQGTGA. This CDR3 spans 15 amino acids. As DNA, the CDR3 is TGTGCCAGCAGCCCCCAGGGGGCCGCTTACTATGGCTACACCTTC. Its protein is CASSPQGAAYYGYTF.

This clone was found a few times. The V call is TRBV6-4, the J call TRBJ2-1; tentative D call: TRBD1 (6 bases). The CDR3 runs to 16 residues. Between the trimmed V and J ends, which lost 0 bases and 2 bases, there was a span of 11 bases. CDR1 is MRHNA and CDR2 is SNTAGT in the germline V gene. CDR3 loop: CASSDSQGRPYNEQFF. For the CDR3, the DNA is TGTGCCAGCAGTGACTCCCAGGGGAGACCCTACAATGAGCAGTTCTTC.

The chain uses TRBV6-4 and TRBJ2-2; 14 bases match TRBD2. The CDR3 is 17 amino acids. Germline V lookup: CDR1 MRHNA, CDR2 SNTAGT. J lost 6 bases, V lost 4 bases, and 7 bases had no gene match. This CDR3 reads CASSARGGLAGAGELFF. As DNA, the CDR3 is TGTGCCAGCAGTGCCCGGGGGGGACTAGCGGGAGCCGGGGAGCTGTTTTTT.

This chain connects TRBV28 to TRBJ1-2, with TRBD1 as a possible D gene (6 bases). With 7 bases removed from V and 7 bases from J, the gap between germline ends came to 16 bases. This CDR3 spans 13 amino acids. Germline assignment: CDR1 MDHEN and CDR2 SYDVKM. In nucleotides, the CDR3 is TGTGCCAGCACCTTAAGGGGGTTTGGTGGCTACACCTTC. This translates into CASTLRGFGGYTF.

The rearrangement uses TRBV7-9 and TRBJ2-5, with a tentative D call TRBD1 (6 bases). V dropped 7 bases and J dropped 0 bases, with 18 bases sitting between them. This CDR3 contains 16 residues. Germline V gene lookup returns CDR1 SEHNR and CDR2 FQNEAQ (reference sequence). The CDR3 DNA is TGTGCCAGCAACTACCTCTTGGGGGCCGACCAAGAGACCCAGTACTTC. The encoded protein is CASNYLLGADQETQYF.

This clone has only a few counts. The gene calls are TRBV11-1 and TRBJ2-5, with a tentative D call TRBD1 (5 bases). The CDR3 length is 15 residues. Germline CDR1 SGHAT, CDR2 FQDESV (reference sequence). Trimming pared 5 bases from V and 5 bases from J, leaving 18 bases between. Here the CDR3 reads CASSAEWTSQETQYF. The CDR3, as DNA: TGTGCCAGCAGCGCCGAGTGGACAAGCCAGGAGACCCAGTACTTC.

V usage is TRBV7-8 and J usage is TRBJ1-1; tentative D call: TRBD1 (6 bases). Trimming cost V 8 bases and J 7 bases, with 11 bases left between them. The CDR3 extends over 11 amino acids. CDR1 and CDR2 from the germline V gene are SGHVS and FQNEAQ. CDR3 protein: CASGKQGEAFF. In nucleotides, the CDR3 is TGTGCCAGCGGAAAACAGGGTGAAGCTTTCTTT. Supplemented by reference TRBV7-8 and TRBJ1-1, the full variable domain reads GAGVSQSPRYKVAKRGQDVALRCDPISGHVSLFWYQQALGQGPEFLTYFQNEAQLDKSGLPSDRFFAERPEGSVSTLKIQRTQQEDSAVYLCASGKQGEAFFGQGTRLTVV.

The genes are TRBV10-2 and TRBJ2-2; 14 nucleotides line up with TRBD2. The J segment lost 6 bases and the V segment lost 6 bases, leaving 9 bases of the junction unmatched. The germline CDR1 and CDR2 sequences are WSHSY and SAAADI. This CDR3 comprises 17 residues. CDR3 region: CASRIQTSGRASGELFF. The CDR3, as DNA: TGCGCCAGCAGGATCCAGACTAGCGGGAGGGCTTCCGGGGAGCTGTTTTTT.